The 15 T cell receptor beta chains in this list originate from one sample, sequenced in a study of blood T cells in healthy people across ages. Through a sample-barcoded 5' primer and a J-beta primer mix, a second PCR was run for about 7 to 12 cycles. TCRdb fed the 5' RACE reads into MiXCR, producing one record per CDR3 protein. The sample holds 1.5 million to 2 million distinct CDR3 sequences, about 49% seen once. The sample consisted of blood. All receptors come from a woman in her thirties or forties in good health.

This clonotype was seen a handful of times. CDR3 amino acids: CATSEPTRNEQFF. For the CDR3, the DNA is TGTGCCACCAGTGAACCTACAAGGAATGAGCAGTTCTTC. This chain uses TRBV24-1 with TRBJ2-1, with D uncertain. CDR3 length: 13 amino acids. V lost 4 bases, J lost 7 bases, and 10 bases lay in between. The germline V gene encodes CDR1 KGHDR and CDR2 SFDVKD.

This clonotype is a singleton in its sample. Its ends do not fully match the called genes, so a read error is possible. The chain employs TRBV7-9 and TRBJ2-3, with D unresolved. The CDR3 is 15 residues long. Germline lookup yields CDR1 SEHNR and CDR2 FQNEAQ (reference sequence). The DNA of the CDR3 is TGTGCCAGCAGCATAGCAACCCGAGTGCAAGATACGCAGTATTTT. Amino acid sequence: CASSIATRVQDTQYF. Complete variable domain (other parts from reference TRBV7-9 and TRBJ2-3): DTGVSQNPRHKITKRGQNVTFRCDPISEHNRLYWYRQTLGQGPEFLTYFQNEAQLEKSRLLSDRFSAERPKGSFSTLEIQRTEQGDSAMYLCASSIATRVQDTQYFGPGTRLTVL.

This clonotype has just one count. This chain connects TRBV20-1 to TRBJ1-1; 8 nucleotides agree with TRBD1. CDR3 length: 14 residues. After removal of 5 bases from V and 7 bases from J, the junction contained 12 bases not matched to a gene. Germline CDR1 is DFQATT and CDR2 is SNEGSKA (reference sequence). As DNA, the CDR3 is TGCAGTGCTTCGCCCAGGGGGCAGGTCGGTGAAGCTTTCTTT. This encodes CSASPRGQVGEAFF.

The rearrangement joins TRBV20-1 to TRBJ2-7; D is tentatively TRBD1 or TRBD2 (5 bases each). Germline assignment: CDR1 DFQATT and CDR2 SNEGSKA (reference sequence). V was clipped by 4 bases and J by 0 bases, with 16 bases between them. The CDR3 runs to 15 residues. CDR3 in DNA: TGCAGTGCTAACGTGGGACCGTGGAGCTCCTACGAGCAGTACTTC. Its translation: CSANVGPWSSYEQYF.

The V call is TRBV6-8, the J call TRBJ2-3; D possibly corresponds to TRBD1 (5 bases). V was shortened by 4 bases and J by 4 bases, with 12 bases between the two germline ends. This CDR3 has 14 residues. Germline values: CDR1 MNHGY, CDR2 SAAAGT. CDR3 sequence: CASSWAGYSDTQYF. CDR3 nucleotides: TGTGCCAGCAGTTGGGCAGGGTACTCAGATACGCAGTATTTT.

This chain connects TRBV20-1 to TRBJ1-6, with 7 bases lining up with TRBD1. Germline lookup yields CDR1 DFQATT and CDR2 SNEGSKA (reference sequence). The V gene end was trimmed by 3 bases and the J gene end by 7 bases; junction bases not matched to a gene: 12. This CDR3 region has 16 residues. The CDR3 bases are TGCAGTGCTAGCACTAACCGGGACAGAAGGAATTCACCCCTCCACTTT. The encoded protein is CSASTNRDRRNSPLHF.

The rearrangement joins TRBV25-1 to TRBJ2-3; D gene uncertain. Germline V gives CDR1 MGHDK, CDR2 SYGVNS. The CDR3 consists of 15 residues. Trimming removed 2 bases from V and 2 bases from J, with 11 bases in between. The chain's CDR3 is CASSEEAAITDTQYF. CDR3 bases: TGTGCCAGCAGTGAAGAGGCAGCAATCACAGATACGCAGTATTTT. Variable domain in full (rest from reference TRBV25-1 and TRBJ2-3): EADIYQTPRYLVIGTGKKITLECSQTMGHDKMYWYQQDPGMELHLIHYSYGVNSTEKGDLSSESTVSRIRTEHFPLTLESARPSHTSQYLCASSEEAAITDTQYFGPGTRLTVL.

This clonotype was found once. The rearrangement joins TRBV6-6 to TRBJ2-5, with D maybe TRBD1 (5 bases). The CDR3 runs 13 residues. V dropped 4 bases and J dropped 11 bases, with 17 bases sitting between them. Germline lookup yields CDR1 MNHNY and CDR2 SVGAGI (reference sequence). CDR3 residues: CASSSPDNGEQYF. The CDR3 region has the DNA TGTGCCAGCAGTTCCCCGGACAACGGTGAGCAGTACTTC.

The CDR3 bases are TGCAGTGCTACAGGACTGATAGCCAAAAACATTCAGTACTTC. This sequence encodes CSATGLIAKNIQYF. The V call is TRBV20-1, the J call TRBJ2-4; tentatively, D is TRBD2 (5 bases). The CDR3 totals 14 residues. Trimming removed 4 bases at V and 0 bases at J, with 10 bases between. In germline, CDR1 is DFQATT, CDR2 SNEGSKA (reference sequence).

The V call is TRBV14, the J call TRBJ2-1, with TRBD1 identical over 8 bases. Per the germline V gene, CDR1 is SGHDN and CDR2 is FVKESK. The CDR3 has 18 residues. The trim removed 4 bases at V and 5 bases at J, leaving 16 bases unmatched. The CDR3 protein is CASSPIPPGTGDNNEQFF. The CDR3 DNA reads TGTGCCAGCAGCCCTATCCCTCCGGGGACAGGAGACAACAATGAGCAGTTCTTC.

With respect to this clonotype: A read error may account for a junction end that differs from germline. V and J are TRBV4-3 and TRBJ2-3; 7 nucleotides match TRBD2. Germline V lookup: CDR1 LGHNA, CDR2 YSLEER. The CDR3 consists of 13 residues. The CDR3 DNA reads TGTGCCAGTGGCCGGGGGGACACAGATACGCAGTATTTT. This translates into CASGRGDTDTQYF.

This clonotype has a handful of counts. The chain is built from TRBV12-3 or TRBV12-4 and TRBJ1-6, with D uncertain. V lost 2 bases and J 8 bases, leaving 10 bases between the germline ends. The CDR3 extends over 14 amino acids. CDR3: CASSLPQIDSPLHF. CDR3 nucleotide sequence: TGTGCCAGCAGTTTACCCCAAATCGATTCACCCCTCCACTTT.

The CDR3 loop is CASSPEGAAGEQYF. The CDR3 region has the DNA TGCGCCAGCAGCCCAGAGGGGGCCGCGGGAGAGCAGTACTTC. This rearrangement joins TRBV4-1 to TRBJ2-5; either TRBD1 or TRBD2 may supply D (7 bases each). The CDR3 spans 14 residues. The germline CDR1 and CDR2 sequences are MGHRA and YSYEKL. The V end lost 4 bases, the J end lost 11 bases, and 20 bases lay between the germline ends.

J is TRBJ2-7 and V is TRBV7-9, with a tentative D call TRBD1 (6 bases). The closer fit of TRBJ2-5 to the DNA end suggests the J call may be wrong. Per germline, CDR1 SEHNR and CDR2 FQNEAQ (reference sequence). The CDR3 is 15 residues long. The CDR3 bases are TGTGCCAGCAGCGTACCACAAGGACAGCAAGAGACCCAGTACTTC. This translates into CASSVPQGQQETQYF.

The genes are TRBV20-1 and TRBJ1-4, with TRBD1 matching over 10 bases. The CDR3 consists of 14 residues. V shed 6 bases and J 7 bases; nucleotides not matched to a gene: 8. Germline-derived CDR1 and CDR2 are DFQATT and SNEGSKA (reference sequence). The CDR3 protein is CSAATGGQGEKLFF. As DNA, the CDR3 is TGCAGTGCGGCGACAGGGGGCCAGGGTGAAAAACTGTTTTTT.